This T cell receptor (beta chain) was identified in a study of OX40 agonist ivuxolimab in advanced cancers. Study-wide points: No determination was made of the antigen specificity of the expanded peripheral T cells.

As regards this clone: The antigen is unknown.

Sequencing used immunoSEQ multiplex PCR; TCRdb keeps in-frame clones, though not all of them. The sample holds approximately 70,000 clones, around 85% seen once. Germline V gene data show CDR1 as SGHRS and CDR2 as YFSETQ. The length of the CDR3 is 17 residues. V was clipped by 0 bases and J by 0 bases; unmatched bases: 0. Patients with autoimmune history or systemic immunosuppression were excluded. The sample in question was CD4+ or CD8+ T cells sorted from blood, obtained in a trial of the OX40 agonist ivuxolimab. The chain joins TRBV5-1 to TRBJ2-1; 13 bases align to TRBD2. The receptor was isolated from an adult with an advanced solid tumor such as melanoma, head and neck, liver or kidney cancer. The CDR3 region is CASSLGLAGGSYNEQFF. In DNA form, the CDR3 reads TGCGCCAGCAGCTTGGGACTAGCGGGGGGCTCCTACAATGAGCAGTTCTTC.